Shown below are 27 T cell receptor beta chains from a single sample sequenced in a study of breast tumors, draining lymph nodes, adjacent tissues. MiXCR, applied by TCRdb to the multiplex PCR reads, yields one record per CDR3 protein. Found here are roughly 220,000 distinct CDR3 sequences, less than 40% of them singletons; the top ten hold over 3.5%. Axillary draining lymph nodes of breast cancer patients supplied the node samples. Sequencing was performed on axillary lymph node tissue. These receptor sequences come from a female donor with breast cancer. Some clones in this sample may be carry-over from other donors' samples.

This clonotype was picked up many times. The J gene is TRBJ1-3, the V gene TRBV7-2; the D gene is possibly TRBD1 (6 bases). The CDR3 has 16 amino acids. Trimming cost V 1 base and J 3 bases, with 13 bases left between them. Looked up from germline, CDR1 is SGHTA and CDR2 is FQGNSA. DNA for the CDR3: TGTGCCAGCAGCTTAGGGGCTGGAGGGGGTGGAAACACCATATATTTT. It is translated as CASSLGAGGGGNTIYF.

The V call is TRBV12-3 or TRBV12-4, the J call TRBJ1-5; 10 bases fit TRBD1. CDR3 length equals 15 residues. Trimming removed 6 bases from V and 4 bases from J; junction bases left unmatched: 6. The CDR3 DNA is TGTGCCAGCAGCAGGACAGGGGGGAGAAATCAGCCCCAGCATTTT. It is translated as CASSRTGGRNQPQHF.

In the case of this clonotype: One end of the junction fails to match germline, which may point to a read error. This sequence joins TRBV7-6 and TRBJ2-7; a weak D match, TRBD2 (7 bases). This CDR3 is 16 amino acids long. Germline-derived CDR1 and CDR2 are SGHVS and FNYEAQ. CDR3 coding DNA: TGTGCCAGCAGCTTGGGGTTTGCGGGGGCAGGGTACGAGCGGTACTTC. The encoded protein is CASSLGFAGAGYERYF.

This clonotype came up many times. The chain links TRBV24-1 to TRBJ2-3, with D maybe TRBD1 (6 bases). Trimming shortened V by 6 bases and J by 0 bases, and 12 bases separated the two germline ends. CDR1 is KGHDR, CDR2 SFDVKD, per germline. This CDR3 has 15 amino acids. CDR3 bases: TGTGCCACCAGTTTGCGCGGACAGAGCACAGATACGCAGTATTTT. This translates into CATSLRGQSTDTQYF.

The rearrangement links TRBV24-1 to TRBJ2-5, with D maybe TRBD2 (6 bases). The germline gives CDR1 KGHDR, CDR2 SFDVKD. The CDR3 is made up of 15 amino acids. Trimming cost V 1 base and J 5 bases, with 13 bases left between them. CDR3 residues: CATSDFMGGRETQYF. The CDR3 coding sequence is TGTGCCACCAGTGATTTTATGGGGGGTCGGGAGACCCAGTACTTC.

A remark on this clonotype: A much larger clone is a single base away; this may be a read error. The genes are TRBV3-1 and TRBJ2-5; TRBD1 matches at 7 bases. Germline V gene sequence: CDR1 LGHDT, CDR2 YNNKEL (reference sequence). The CDR3 is 14 residues long. CDR3 bases: TGTGCCAGCAGCCCCCGACAGGGTGAGAAGACCCAGTCCTTC. This encodes CASSPRQGEKTQSF.

Here the CDR3 reads CASRGNGDRGPYGYTF. In DNA form, the CDR3 reads TGTGCCAGCAGAGGAAACGGGGACAGGGGGCCTTATGGCTACACCTTC. The rearrangement uses TRBV6-5 and TRBJ1-2; 12 positions match TRBD1. This CDR3 comprises 16 residues. CDR1 is MNHEY, CDR2 SVGAGI, per germline. V was clipped by 6 bases and J by 5 bases; unmatched bases: 10.

This chain joins TRBV5-4 and TRBJ2-7, with 9 bases that match TRBD2. V lost 4 bases, J lost 2 bases, and 7 bases stayed unmatched. This CDR3 region has 15 residues. Per germline, CDR1 SGHNT and CDR2 YYREEE (reference sequence). CDR3 sequence (DNA): TGTGCCAGCAGCGAGACTAGCGGCTTTACCTACGAGCAGTACTTC. The encoded protein is CASSETSGFTYEQYF.

The table lists this clonotype with many counts. J is TRBJ1-2 and V is TRBV2; no definite D call. Trimming shortened V by 3 bases and J by 7 bases, and 9 bases separated the two germline ends. The CDR3 consists of 12 residues. The germline CDR1 and CDR2 sequences are SNHLY and FYNNEI. CDR3 DNA sequence: TGTGCCAGCAGTGAGCAGACCGTTGGCTACACCTTC. As protein: CASSEQTVGYTF.

Many counts were recorded for this clonotype. V and J are TRBV24-1 and TRBJ2-3, with 7 bases aligning to TRBD1. This CDR3 comprises 14 residues. In germline, CDR1 is KGHDR, CDR2 SFDVKD. V lost 7 bases, J lost 5 bases, and 8 bases stayed unmatched. Written as DNA, the CDR3 is TGTGCCACCAGCGTAAGACAGGGCGGAGATACGCAGTATTTT. It is translated as CATSVRQGGDTQYF.

The chain recombines TRBV7-3 with TRBJ1-4; D gene ambiguous. V lost 8 bases to trimming and J lost 0 bases, with 13 bases between them. CDR1 and CDR2 from the germline V gene are SGHTA and FQGTGA. The CDR3 runs to 15 residues. Here the CDR3 reads CASGIAGATNEKLFF. CDR3 coding DNA: TGTGCCAGCGGAATAGCTGGTGCAACTAATGAAAAACTGTTTTTT.

The CDR3 DNA reads as TGTGCCAGCAGCTCGGACAGTACCTATGGCTACACCTTC. Amino acids: CASSSDSTYGYTF. J is TRBJ1-2 and V is TRBV5-4; tentative D call: TRBD1 (6 bases). This CDR3 comprises 13 residues. Trimming took off 3 bases at V and 4 bases at J, with 10 bases between the two ends. Germline CDR1 is SGHNT and CDR2 is YYREEE (reference sequence).

This clonotype was found a few times. The chain recombines TRBV12-3 or TRBV12-4 with TRBJ2-1, with TRBD2 matching 7 bases. The CDR3 spans 15 residues. V was clipped by 3 bases and J by 5 bases; unmatched bases: 7. Here the CDR3 reads CASSFGLAENNEQFF. The CDR3, as DNA: TGTGCCAGCAGTTTCGGGCTAGCGGAAAACAATGAGCAGTTCTTC.

This clonotype has ten or more counts. The V and J genes are TRBV5-1 and TRBJ1-2; a possible D gene is TRBD1 (5 bases). The germline gives CDR1 SGHRS, CDR2 YFSETQ. There are 13 residues in the CDR3. Trimming stripped 3 bases from V and 2 bases from J, with 8 bases between. The CDR3 nucleotides read TGCGCCAGCAGCTCCTCAGGGAACTATGGCTACACCTTC. Translation: CASSSSGNYGYTF.

The rearrangement joins TRBV20-1 to TRBJ2-1; 11 bases are shared with TRBD2. The J segment lost 4 bases and the V segment lost 6 bases, leaving 20 bases of the junction unmatched. CDR1 is DFQATT and CDR2 is SNEGSKA in the germline V gene (reference sequence). CDR3 length equals 19 residues. The CDR3 DNA sequence: TGCAGTGCACCAACTCCGGGACTAGCGGCAGGAAAAGGGTACAATGAGCAGTTCTTC. Its protein is CSAPTPGLAAGKGYNEQFF.

The sample holds a few counts of this clonotype. The rearrangement links TRBV20-1 to TRBJ2-1; 7 bases agree with TRBD2. The V gene's germline CDR1 is DFQATT and CDR2 SNEGSKA (reference sequence). CDR3 size: 15 residues. V was clipped by 6 bases and J by 6 bases; unmatched bases: 14. In DNA, the CDR3 is TGCAGTGCCAGCGGAATAGCGGGCGCCCGCAATGAGCAGTTCTTC. This translates into CSASGIAGARNEQFF.

This clonotype showed up many times. V is TRBV5-1 and J is TRBJ1-2; TRBD1 matches at 9 bases. The CDR3 contains 15 residues. The germline gives CDR1 SGHRS, CDR2 YFSETQ. V shed 4 bases, J shed 6 bases, and the junction held 10 bases outside the gene matches. This CDR3 reads CASSASSTGGHGYTF. The CDR3 region has the DNA TGCGCCAGCAGCGCATCTTCCACAGGGGGCCATGGCTACACCTTC. Supplemented by reference TRBV5-1 and TRBJ1-2, the full variable domain reads KAGVTQTPRYLIKTRGQQVTLSCSPISGHRSVSWYQQTPGQGLQFLFEYFSETQRNKGNFPGRFSGRQFSNSRSEMNVSTLELGDSALYLCASSASSTGGHGYTFGSGTRLTVV.

This chain joins TRBV20-1 and TRBJ2-3; unclear D gene. CDR3 length: 15 residues. Germline V gene data show CDR1 as DFQATT and CDR2 as SNEGSKA (reference sequence). V lost 3 bases and J lost 4, with 17 bases in between. DNA of the CDR3: TGCAGTGCTAGGGGCAGAACCGTCCCGGCAGATACGCAGTATTTT. This gives the protein CSARGRTVPADTQYF.

The gene calls are TRBV12-3 or TRBV12-4 and TRBJ2-3; 13 bases line up with TRBD2. The V and J ends lost 11 bases and 2 bases, in that order; junction bases with no gene match: 4. The CDR3 is made up of 14 amino acids. CDR3 nucleotide sequence: TGTGCCCGGACTAGCGGGGGCCTCACAGATACGCAGTATTTT. It translates to CARTSGGLTDTQYF.

A few counts support this clonotype. This chain uses TRBV6-1 with TRBJ2-2, with 9 bases aligning to TRBD2. CDR3 length: 13 residues. Germline-derived CDR1 and CDR2 are MNHNS and SASEGT. The V and J ends lost 8 bases and 8 bases, in that order; junction bases with no gene match: 6. CDR3 loop: CASLAGGVGELFF. Here the CDR3 DNA reads TGTGCCAGCTTGGCGGGAGGGGTGGGGGAGCTGTTTTTT.

This clonotype was picked up many times. The V call is TRBV2, the J call TRBJ2-1, with D unclear. V gave up 3 bases and J gave up 8 bases, with 5 bases separating them. The CDR3 is 11 amino acids. Germline loops: CDR1 SNHLY, CDR2 FYNNEI. In DNA form, the CDR3 reads TGTGCCAGCAGTGACGGCGATGAGCAGTTCTTC. It translates to CASSDGDEQFF.

The sample holds many counts of this clonotype. The rearrangement links TRBV20-1 to TRBJ2-7; TRBD1 is a possible D gene (6 bases). The CDR3 contains 12 residues. The germline V gene has CDR1 DFQATT and CDR2 SNEGSKA (reference sequence). V lost 2 bases and J 2 bases, leaving 7 bases between the germline ends. Written as DNA, the CDR3 is TGCAGTGCTAGAACAGGGACCTACGAGCAGTACTTC. It yields the protein CSARTGTYEQYF.

V and J are TRBV20-1 and TRBJ2-7; 7 positions agree with TRBD1. Unmatched junction bases numbered 20, after V lost 6 bases and J lost 3 bases. Germline V lookup: CDR1 DFQATT, CDR2 SNEGSKA (reference sequence). CDR3 length: 17 residues. The CDR3 loop reads CSAPNPRAGTVDYEQYF. The CDR3 coding sequence is TGCAGTGCGCCTAACCCACGGGCCGGGACAGTTGACTACGAGCAGTACTTC.

The chain employs TRBV6-2 or TRBV6-3 and TRBJ2-1, with no clear D. CDR1 is MNHEY, CDR2 SVGEGT, per germline. V was cut by 2 bases and J by 12 bases, with 8 bases left in between. The CDR3 sequence is 11 residues long. The CDR3 here is CASSYQFRQFF. The CDR3 nucleotides are TGTGCCAGCAGTTACCAGTTTCGGCAGTTCTTC.

The table lists this clonotype with a few counts. The gene calls are TRBV5-1 and TRBJ1-1; D ambiguous. The CDR3 has 14 amino acids. The V end lost 0 bases, the J end lost 4 bases, and 10 bases lay between the germline ends. The germline V gene has CDR1 SGHRS and CDR2 YFSETQ. CDR3 protein: CASSLGGAGTEAFF. CDR3 nucleotide sequence: TGCGCCAGCAGCTTGGGAGGAGCGGGCACTGAAGCTTTCTTT.

The genes are TRBV7-9 and TRBJ1-5; maybe TRBD1 (5 bases). The end of the DNA fits TRBJ1-6 better, so the J call may be wrong. The CDR3 consists of 16 residues. Germline V lookup: CDR1 SEHNR, CDR2 FQNEAQ (reference sequence). The CDR3 bases are TGTGCCAGCACCCCTGGAGGGGACGGGGAAAATTCACCCCTCCACTTT. Translating it yields CASTPGGDGENSPLHF.

This clonotype was found many times. The genes are TRBV9 and TRBJ1-2; no definite D call. Between the trimmed V and J ends, which lost 2 bases and 0 bases, there was a span of 2 bases. The CDR3 contains 12 residues. Germline assignment: CDR1 SGDLS and CDR2 YYNGEE. The CDR3: CASSVTNYGYTF. For the CDR3, the DNA is TGTGCCAGCAGCGTCACTAACTATGGCTACACCTTC.